The 4 T cell receptor beta chains below all came from one sample that was sequenced in a study of T cells in Graves' hyperthyroidism and ophthalmopathy. TCR beta CDR3 regions were amplified from RNA. HTBI primers were the set used in a first-round RT-PCR of the TCR CDR3. TCRdb reprocessed the multiplex PCR reads with MiXCR, giving one entry per CDR3 protein. In the table there are 100,000 to 130,000 distinct CDR3 sequences, more than 15% of which are singletons. Sample: blood. Receptor source: a woman in her fifties or sixties with Graves' hyperthyroidism.

There are many counts of this clonotype. This chain links TRBV3-1 with TRBJ1-6, with unresolved D. Germline CDR1 is LGHDT and CDR2 is YNNKEL (reference sequence). V lost 4 bases to trimming and J lost 8 bases, with 12 bases between them. The CDR3 has 14 amino acids. CDR3 region: CASSPREGYSPLHF. The CDR3 DNA follows: TGTGCCAGCAGCCCCCGGGAAGGGTATTCACCCCTCCACTTT.

This clonotype was recorded many times. The chain recombines TRBV10-2 with TRBJ1-2; 11 bases match TRBD1. In germline, CDR1 is WSHSY, CDR2 SAAADI. The V and J ends lost 5 bases and 3 bases, in that order; junction bases with no gene match: 8. The CDR3 totals 16 residues. The CDR3 sequence: CASSPDGQGAYYGYTF. The CDR3 nucleotides are TGCGCCAGCAGTCCCGATGGACAGGGGGCGTACTATGGCTACACCTTC.

This clonotype was found many times. This chain links TRBV28 with TRBJ1-2, with a possible D match to TRBD1 (5 bases). This CDR3 is built from 13 residues. The germline gives CDR1 MDHEN, CDR2 SYDVKM. Trimming took off 5 bases at V and 4 bases at J, with 11 bases between the two ends. CDR3 amino acids: CASSPGTGYGYTF. For the CDR3, the DNA is TGTGCCAGCAGTCCCGGGACTGGCTATGGCTACACCTTC.

This clonotype was counted many times. The V call is TRBV10-3, the J call TRBJ2-3; D remains ambiguous. CDR1 ENHRY and CDR2 SYGVKD come from the germline V gene. V lost 8 bases to trimming and J lost 0 bases, with 15 bases between them. The CDR3 is 15 amino acids. The CDR3, as DNA: TGTGCCATCCAGCCTGGCGCGGATAGCACAGATACGCAGTATTTT. Translated: CAIQPGADSTDTQYF.